These 9 T cell receptor beta chains share one sample of origin, sequenced in a study of T-cell reconstitution after alpha-beta-depleted transplantation in children. The authors prepared the TCRbeta library with unique molecular identifiers. TCRdb called the PCR reads again in MiXCR, with one record for every CDR3 protein. Here the sample spans 580,000 or so distinct CDR3 sequences, approximately 22% being singletons. The sample here was PBMCs, mostly from graft donor cells, taken 360 days after TCRalphabeta/CD19-depleted stem cell transplant. All receptors derive from a boy younger than two who had a stem cell transplant for acute myeloid leukemia, so the T cells may come from the graft donor.

The V call is TRBV7-9, the J call TRBJ1-2, with a tentative D call TRBD1 (5 bases). From germline, CDR1 is SEHNR and CDR2 FQNEAQ (reference sequence). CDR3 length equals 15 residues. With 1 base removed from V and 7 bases from J, the gap between germline ends came to 16 bases. CDR3 sequence reads: CASSLGGRLPSGYTF. The CDR3 DNA is TGTGCCAGCAGCTTAGGGGGCAGGCTCCCTAGTGGCTACACCTTC.

The J gene is TRBJ2-2, the V gene TRBV6-5; D may be TRBD1 or TRBD2 (5 bases each). This CDR3 comprises 15 residues. CDR1 and CDR2 from the germline V gene are MNHEY and SVGAGI. V was cut by 0 bases and J by 2 bases, with 7 bases left in between. Written as DNA, the CDR3 is TGTGCCAGCAGTTACTCAGGGGACAACACCGGGGAGCTGTTTTTT. Translating gives CASSYSGDNTGELFF.

This chain connects TRBV20-1 to TRBJ1-1; D unresolved. Per the germline V gene, CDR1 is DFQATT and CDR2 is SNEGSKA (reference sequence). V was cut by 3 bases and J by 1 base, with 12 bases left in between. CDR3 length: 14 amino acids. The CDR3 loop reads CSASPRPGNTEAFF. The CDR3 region has the DNA TGCAGTGCTAGCCCTCGACCTGGGAACACTGAAGCTTTCTTT.

This clonotype was seen more than once but under ten times. The chain couples TRBV7-2 to TRBJ2-5; 7 bases agree with TRBD1. The CDR3 consists of 14 residues. The V gene end was trimmed by 5 bases and the J gene end by 5 bases; junction bases not matched to a gene: 8. Germline CDR1 is SGHTA and CDR2 is FQGNSA. CDR3: CASSMTGIWETQYF. The CDR3 bases are TGTGCCAGCAGCATGACAGGGATTTGGGAGACCCAGTACTTC.

In its sample, this clonotype was seen many times. The genes are TRBV20-1 and TRBJ2-3, with 9 bases matching TRBD2. There are 16 residues in the CDR3. Unmatched junction bases numbered 12, after V lost 5 bases and J lost 3 bases. The germline V gene encodes CDR1 DFQATT and CDR2 SNEGSKA (reference sequence). The CDR3 nucleotides are TGCAGTGCTGATTGGAGCCTAGCGGGGAGGACAGATACGCAGTATTTT. It yields the protein CSADWSLAGRTDTQYF.

Here the CDR3 reads CASRSTGEPHEQFF. As DNA, the CDR3 is TGCGCCAGCAGAAGCACAGGGGAACCCCATGAGCAGTTCTTC. The rearrangement joins TRBV10-1 to TRBJ2-1; TRBD1 agrees at 7 bases. V shed 6 bases and J 8 bases; nucleotides not matched to a gene: 10. CDR3 length: 14 amino acids. From germline, CDR1 is WNHNN and CDR2 SYGVQD (reference sequence).

This clonotype turned up a few times. The chain couples TRBV20-1 to TRBJ2-3; D ambiguous. The CDR3 loop spans 15 amino acids. Germline V gene lookup returns CDR1 DFQATT and CDR2 SNEGSKA (reference sequence). Between the trimmed V and J ends, which lost 0 bases and 2 bases, there was a span of 12 bases. This chain's CDR3 is CSARDQPEFTDTQYF. In nucleotides, the CDR3 is TGCAGTGCTAGAGATCAGCCCGAATTCACAGATACGCAGTATTTT.

The rearrangement joins TRBV20-1 to TRBJ2-1, with 9 bases aligning to TRBD2. The germline CDR1 and CDR2 sequences are DFQATT and SNEGSKA (reference sequence). V shed 5 bases, J shed 8 bases, and the junction held 10 bases outside the gene matches. There are 14 residues in the CDR3. CDR3 sequence: CSAPGLAWLDEQFF. The DNA of the CDR3 is TGCAGTGCTCCAGGACTAGCGTGGCTTGATGAGCAGTTCTTC.

This sequence joins TRBV4-2 and TRBJ2-3; TRBD2 agrees at 10 bases. V shed 1 base, J shed 6 bases, and the junction held 7 bases outside the gene matches. Germline CDR1 is LGHNA and CDR2 is YNFKEQ. The CDR3 totals 16 residues. This chain's CDR3 is CASSQGGTSVPDTQYF. The CDR3 coding sequence is TGTGCCAGCAGCCAAGGCGGGACTAGCGTACCCGATACGCAGTATTTT.